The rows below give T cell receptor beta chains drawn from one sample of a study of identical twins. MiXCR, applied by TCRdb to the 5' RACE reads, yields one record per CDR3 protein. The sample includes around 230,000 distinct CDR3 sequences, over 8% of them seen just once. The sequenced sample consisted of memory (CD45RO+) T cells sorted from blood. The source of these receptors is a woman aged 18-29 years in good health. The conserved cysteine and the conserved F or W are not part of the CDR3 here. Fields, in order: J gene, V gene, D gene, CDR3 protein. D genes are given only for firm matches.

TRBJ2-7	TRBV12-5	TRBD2	ASNGTRPYEQY
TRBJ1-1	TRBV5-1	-	ASSLVGTQSSEAF
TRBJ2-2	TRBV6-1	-	AGGAGANTGELF
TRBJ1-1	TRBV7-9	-	ASSLGAGTEAF
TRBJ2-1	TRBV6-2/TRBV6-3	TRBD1	ASSLGTGLAEQF
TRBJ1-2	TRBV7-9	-	ASSFPQTRYGYT
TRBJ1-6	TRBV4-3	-	ASSQDPWAANSPLH
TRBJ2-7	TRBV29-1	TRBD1	SIKTRTGAGEQY
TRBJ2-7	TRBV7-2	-	ASSLDLVREQY
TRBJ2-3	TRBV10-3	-	AISEPDNTQY
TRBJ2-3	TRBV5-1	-	ASSLSLARDTQY
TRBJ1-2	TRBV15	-	ATSRGQGYGYT
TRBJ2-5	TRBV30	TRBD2	AWSFTSGTQETQY
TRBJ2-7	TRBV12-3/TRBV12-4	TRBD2	ASSLKVGRGGRKQY
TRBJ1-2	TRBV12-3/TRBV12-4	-	ASSPMTDSPYGYT
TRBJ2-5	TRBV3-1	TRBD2	ASSLLLAGGPRAQY
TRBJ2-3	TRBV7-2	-	ASSRTDTQY
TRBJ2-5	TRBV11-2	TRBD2	ASSLLGGGAAETQY
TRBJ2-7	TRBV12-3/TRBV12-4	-	ASSLIRSEQY
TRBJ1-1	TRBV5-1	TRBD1	ASSLEPLGTAITEAF
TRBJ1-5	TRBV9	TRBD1	ASSVGTGSQPQH
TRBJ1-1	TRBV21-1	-	ASSMKNTEAF
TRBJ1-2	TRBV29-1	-	SVEVTGYT
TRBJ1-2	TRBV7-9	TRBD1	ASSLSTGGYGYT
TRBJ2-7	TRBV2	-	ASSEALGSYEQY
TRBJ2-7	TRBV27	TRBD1	ASSFRGPGNEQY
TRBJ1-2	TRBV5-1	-	ASSLSSLGPADGYT
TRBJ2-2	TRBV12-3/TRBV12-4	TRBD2	ASSSLAGGYTGELF
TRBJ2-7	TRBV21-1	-	ANKPGQAPYEQY
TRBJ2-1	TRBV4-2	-	ASSQGGGGTLNEQF
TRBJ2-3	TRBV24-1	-	ATSDPSGGSPDTQY
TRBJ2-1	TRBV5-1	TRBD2	ASSLLTSGASYNEQF
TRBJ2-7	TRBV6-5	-	ASSYRVGVYEQY
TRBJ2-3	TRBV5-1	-	ASSAVDTQY
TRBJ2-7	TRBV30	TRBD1	AWSTSTGAYEQY
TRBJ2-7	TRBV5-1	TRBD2	ASSLVASGVSYEQY
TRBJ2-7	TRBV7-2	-	ASSLGMGYSEQY
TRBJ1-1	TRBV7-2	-	ASSSVGGDTEAF
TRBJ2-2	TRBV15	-	ATSRSGQDTGELF
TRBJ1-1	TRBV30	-	ACLVQSGYSGKAF
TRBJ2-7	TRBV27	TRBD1	ASSRGDRGSVQY
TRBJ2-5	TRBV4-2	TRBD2	AMSPGLERGAGQETQY